The text below deals with one T cell receptor beta chain. The CDR3 totals 12 residues. V lost 0 bases and J 6 bases, leaving 6 bases between the germline ends. Germline assignment: CDR1 LGHNA and CDR2 YSLEER. Survey-level immunoSEQ sequencing profiled the TCR beta repertoire. This table comes from immunoSEQ multiplex PCR, and its TCRdb copy is limited to in-frame clones, with some not included. The sample lists 60,000 to 75,000 clones, around 93% seen once, with less than 4.5% in the top ten. Material: PBMCs. The sequence was obtained from a middle-aged man with rheumatoid arthritis. The V and J genes are TRBV4-3 and TRBJ2-7; unclear D gene. This CDR3 is CASSQDEREQYF. In DNA form, the CDR3 reads TGCGCCAGCAGCCAAGATGAGCGCGAGCAGTACTTC.